A selection of T cell receptor beta chains follows, all from one sample in a study of T cell responses to AZD1222 COVID-19 vaccine. Repertoires were generated with immunoSEQ multiplex PCR, while TCRdb's copy carries only in-frame clones and drops some. The sample contains over 110,000 clones, around nine tenths of which appear only once. This specimen was peripheral blood, taken 28 days after the second AZD1222 dose. Source of these receptors: an adult who received the AZD1222 COVID-19 vaccine. CDR3s include the opening cysteine and the closing phenylalanine or tryptophan. The D gene is left open where the match is weak. Size values are once, few and many counts, or a class for expanded clones, and some rows have none.

V,size,D,J,CDR3,DNA
TRBV5-1,NA,TRBD1,TRBJ2-1,CASSYPGTDYNEQFF,TGCGCCAGCAGCTACCCCGGGACAGACTACAATGAGCAGTTCTTC
TRBV7-2,NA,NA,TRBJ1-4,CASSLSGTNEKLFF,TGTGCCAGCAGCTTATCAGGGACTAATGAAAAACTGTTTTTT
TRBV19,NA,TRBD1,TRBJ1-2,CASSIGTGYYGYTF,TGTGCCAGTAGTATAGGGACAGGTTATTATGGCTACACCTTC
TRBV5-1,NA,NA,TRBJ1-1,CASSLVGARVNTEAFF,TGCGCCAGCAGCTTGGTGGGGGCTCGGGTGAACACTGAAGCTTTCTTT
TRBV19,NA,TRBD2,TRBJ2-1,CASLGLAERNEQFF,TGTGCCAGTCTGGGACTAGCGGAGCGGAATGAGCAGTTCTTC
TRBV28,NA,NA,TRBJ1-6,CASSLMSRTTPLHF,TGTGCCAGCAGTTTAATGTCGAGGACGACACCCCTCCACTTT
TRBV5-4,NA,NA,TRBJ2-7,CASSAPTGPGGEQYF,TGTGCCAGCAGCGCTCCAACAGGACCCGGGGGCGAGCAGTACTTC
TRBV30,NA,NA,TRBJ2-2,CAWDRDRVNTGELFF,TGTGCCTGGGACCGTGATCGGGTTAACACCGGGGAGCTGTTTTTT
TRBV5-6,NA,NA,TRBJ1-2,CASSFSYGYTF,TGTGCCAGCAGCTTTTCCTATGGCTACACCTTC
TRBV24-1,NA,TRBD2,TRBJ2-2,CATSDSGLAGDTGELFF,TGTGCCACCAGTGATTCGGGACTAGCGGGAGACACCGGGGAGCTGTTTTTT
TRBV24-1,few,NA,TRBJ1-2,CATSDPRGYNYGYTF,TGTGCCACCAGTGATCCGCGGGGGTATAACTATGGCTACACCTTC
TRBV28,NA,TRBD1,TRBJ1-1,CASNTGGFTEAFF,TGTGCCAGCAATACAGGGGGTTTCACTGAAGCTTTCTTT
TRBV28,once,NA,TRBJ1-2,CASSLSLTDPYGYTF,TGTGCCAGCAGTTTATCCTTGACAGACCCCTATGGCTACACCTTC
TRBV18,once,NA,TRBJ1-1,CASSPEHIPNTEAFF,TGTGCCAGCTCACCCGAACACATTCCGAACACTGAAGCTTTCTTT
TRBV3-1/TRBV3-2,NA,NA,TRBJ1-3,CASSPGGGSGNTIYF,TGTGCCAGCAGCCCCGGTGGCGGCTCTGGAAACACCATATATTTT
TRBV3-1/TRBV3-2,NA,NA,TRBJ2-5,CASSQENVQETQYF,TGTGCCAGCAGCCAAGAAAACGTCCAAGAGACCCAGTACTTC